This TCR beta chain is from a study of T cell responses to AZD1222 COVID-19 vaccine. Concerning this clone: Its antigen is still unknown.

Here immunoSEQ multiplex PCR was the method, and the copy in TCRdb shows in-frame clones only, minus some. The sample has 95,000 to 150,000 clones; 85% to 90% are singletons. Findings and caveats of the study: It should be noted that donors were predominantly white British and more often female, and clonal diversity was possibly underestimated.

Trimming at V came to 4 bases and at J to 8 bases, leaving 5 bases not matched to a gene. This CDR3 region has 13 residues. Germline assignment: CDR1 GTSNPN and CDR2 SVGIG (reference sequence). This sequence joins TRBV30 and TRBJ2-1, with 10 positions matching TRBD2. The source of this sequence is an adult in good health. Sequenced material: peripheral blood, taken on day 0 of AZD1222 vaccination. In DNA form, the CDR3 reads TGTGCCTGGACTAGCGGGAGCTGGGATGAGCAGTTCTTC. It translates to CAWTSGSWDEQFF.